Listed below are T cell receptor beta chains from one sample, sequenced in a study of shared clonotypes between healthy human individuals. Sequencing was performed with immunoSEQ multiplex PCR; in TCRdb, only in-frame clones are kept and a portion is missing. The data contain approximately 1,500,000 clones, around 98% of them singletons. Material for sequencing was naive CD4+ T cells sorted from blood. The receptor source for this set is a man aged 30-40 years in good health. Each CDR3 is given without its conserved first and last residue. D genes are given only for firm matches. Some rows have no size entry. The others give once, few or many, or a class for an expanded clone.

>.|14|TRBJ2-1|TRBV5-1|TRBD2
ASSSSGDSSYNEQF
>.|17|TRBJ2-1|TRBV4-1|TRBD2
ASSQESRLAGFSYNEQF
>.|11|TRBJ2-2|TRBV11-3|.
ASSLVDSGELF
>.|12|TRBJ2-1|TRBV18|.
ASWRGQGDNEQF
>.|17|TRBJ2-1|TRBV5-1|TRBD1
ASSHRDRGGTSSYNEQF
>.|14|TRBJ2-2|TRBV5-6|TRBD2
ASSLVAGASTGELF
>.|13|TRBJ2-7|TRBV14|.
ASSQYFGTPDEQY
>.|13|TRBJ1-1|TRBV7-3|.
ASSSMGARDTEAF
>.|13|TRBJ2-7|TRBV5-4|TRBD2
ASSLVRAGDYEQY
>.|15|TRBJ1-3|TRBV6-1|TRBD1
ASSAPDRGPLGNTIY
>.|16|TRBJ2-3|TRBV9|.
ASSLPKGRGNLLDTQY
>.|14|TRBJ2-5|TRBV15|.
ATSRDQLVFWETQY
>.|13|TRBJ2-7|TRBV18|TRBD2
ASSPQREISYEQY
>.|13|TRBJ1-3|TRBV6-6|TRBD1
ASSYSWDRPSAIY
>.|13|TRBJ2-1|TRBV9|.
ASSVQSASYNEQF
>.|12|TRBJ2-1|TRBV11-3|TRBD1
ASSRGDRVNEQF
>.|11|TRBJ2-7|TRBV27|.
ASSPGILYEQY
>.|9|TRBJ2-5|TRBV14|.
ASSQAETQY
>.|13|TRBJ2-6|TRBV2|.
ATWPAASGANVLT
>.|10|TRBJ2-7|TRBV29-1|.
SVRTQPYEQY
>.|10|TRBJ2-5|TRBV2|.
ASSYTKETQY
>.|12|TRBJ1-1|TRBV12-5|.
ASGLSLGGTEAF
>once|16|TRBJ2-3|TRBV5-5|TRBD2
ASSPLAGGPSDTDTQY
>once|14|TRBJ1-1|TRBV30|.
AWRTSLRILNTEAF
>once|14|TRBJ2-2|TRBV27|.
ASSLLSRSNTGELF
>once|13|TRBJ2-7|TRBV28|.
ATSQRGVFSYEQY
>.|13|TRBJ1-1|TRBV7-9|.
ASSPAGFLGLQAF
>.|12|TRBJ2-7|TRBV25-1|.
ASSEWGLSSEQY
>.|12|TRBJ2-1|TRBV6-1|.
ASSELQGLDEQF
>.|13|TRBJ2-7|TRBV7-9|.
ASSLADPYSYEQY
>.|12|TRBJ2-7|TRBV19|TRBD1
ASNQTGVENEQY
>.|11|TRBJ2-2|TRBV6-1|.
ATTGGNTGELF
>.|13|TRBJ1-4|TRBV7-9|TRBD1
ASSPRTGDGEKLF
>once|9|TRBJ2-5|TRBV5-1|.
ASKGRETQY
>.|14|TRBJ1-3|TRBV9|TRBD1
ASSPRQGSGGNTIY
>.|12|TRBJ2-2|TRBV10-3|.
AISETTNTGELF
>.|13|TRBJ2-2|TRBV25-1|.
ASSETGWRSGELF
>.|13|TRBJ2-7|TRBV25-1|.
ASSPRGVGSYEQY
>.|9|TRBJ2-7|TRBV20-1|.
SASPLYEQY
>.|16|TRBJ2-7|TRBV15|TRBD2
ATSRAGTSGSRIGEQY
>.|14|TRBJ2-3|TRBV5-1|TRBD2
ASSLDLAGMTDTQY
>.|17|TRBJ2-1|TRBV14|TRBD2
ASSQDRTSGRTGRSEQF
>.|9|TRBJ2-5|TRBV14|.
ASSQGQTQY
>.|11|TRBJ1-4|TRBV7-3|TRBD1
ASSLGTVEKLF
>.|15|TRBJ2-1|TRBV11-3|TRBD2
ASRVESLLAGGRQQF
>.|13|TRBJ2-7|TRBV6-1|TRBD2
ASSPLAGGREEQY
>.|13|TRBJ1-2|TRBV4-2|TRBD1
ASSQETRGLYGYT